This T cell receptor (beta chain) was recorded in a study of blood T cell repertoires in COVID-19. Study-level information: Acute-phase and convalescent COVID-19 samples originated in the United States, Italy and Spain.

CDR1 MNHEY and CDR2 SMNVEV come from the germline V gene (reference sequence). The CDR3 is 14 residues long. V gave up 4 bases and J gave up 4 bases; unmatched junction bases: 5. In the study's own analysis: Estimation of nucleated cell counts was performed using reference gene primer amplification. TCRdb's copy holds only in-frame clones and misses some; the assay was immunoSEQ multiplex PCR. D and trimming were read from the DNA, whereas the V and J calls and clone size are those reported in that table. The sample consists of some 140,000 clones, roughly 80% of them appearing once. This TCR was sampled from a woman aged 60 to 75 with acute or convalescent COVID-19. The sequenced material came from peripheral blood. This chain uses TRBV27 with TRBJ1-1; 8 bases are a match to TRBD1. CDR3 DNA sequence: TGTGCCAGCAGTTATGGACAGGGTAGCACTGAAGCTTTCTTT. Protein sequence: CASSYGQGSTEAFF.